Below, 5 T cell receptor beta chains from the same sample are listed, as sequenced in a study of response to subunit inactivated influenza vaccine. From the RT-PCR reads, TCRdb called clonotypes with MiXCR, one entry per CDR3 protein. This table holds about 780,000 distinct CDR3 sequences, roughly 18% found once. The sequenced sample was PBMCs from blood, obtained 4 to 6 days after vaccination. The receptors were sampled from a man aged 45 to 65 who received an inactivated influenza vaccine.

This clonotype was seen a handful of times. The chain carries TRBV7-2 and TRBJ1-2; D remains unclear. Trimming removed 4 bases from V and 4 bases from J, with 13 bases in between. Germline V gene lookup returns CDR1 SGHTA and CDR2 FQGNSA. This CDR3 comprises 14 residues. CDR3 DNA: TGTGCCAGCAGCTATCCTACAGTCCTCTATGGCTACACCTTC. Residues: CASSYPTVLYGYTF.

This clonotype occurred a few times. CDR3 nucleotide sequence: TGTGCCACTAAACCGGGACTAGCGGTCAGCGGGGGGAGCACAGATACGCAGTATTTT. Protein product: CATKPGLAVSGGSTDTQYF. V usage is TRBV15 and J usage is TRBJ2-3, with TRBD2 matching over 11 bases. The CDR3 covers 19 residues. The V gene's germline CDR1 is LNHNV and CDR2 YYDKDF (reference sequence). The J segment lost 0 bases and the V segment lost 9 bases, leaving 17 bases of the junction unmatched.

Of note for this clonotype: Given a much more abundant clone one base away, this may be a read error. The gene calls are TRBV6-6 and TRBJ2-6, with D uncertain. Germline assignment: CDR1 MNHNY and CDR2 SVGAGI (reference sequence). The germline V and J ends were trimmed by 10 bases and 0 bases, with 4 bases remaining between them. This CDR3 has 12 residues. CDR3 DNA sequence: TGTGCCACCGCCTCTGGGGCCAACGTCCTGACTTTC. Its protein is CATASGANVLTF.

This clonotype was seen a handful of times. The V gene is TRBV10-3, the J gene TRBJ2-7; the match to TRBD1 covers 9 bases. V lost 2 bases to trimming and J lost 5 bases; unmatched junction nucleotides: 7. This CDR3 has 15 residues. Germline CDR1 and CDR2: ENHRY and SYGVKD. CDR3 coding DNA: TGTGCCATCAGTGAGGCGGACAGGGGAGGTGACGAGCAGTACTTC. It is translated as CAISEADRGGDEQYF.

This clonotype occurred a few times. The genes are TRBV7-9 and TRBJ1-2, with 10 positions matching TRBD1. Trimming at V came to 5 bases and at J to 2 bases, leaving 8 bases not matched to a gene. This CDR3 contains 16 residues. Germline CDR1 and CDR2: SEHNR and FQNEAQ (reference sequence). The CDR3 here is CASSLEPGQGNYGYTF. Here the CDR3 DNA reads TGTGCCAGCAGCCTGGAACCGGGACAGGGGAACTATGGCTACACCTTC.